Below, one T cell receptor (beta chain) is given with its context. Those enrolled in Seattle joined during active infection and were followed longitudinally afterward. Clones were read by immunoSEQ multiplex PCR, and TCRdb kept only the in-frame ones, dropping some. The top ten clones hold around 1.9% of a sample with some 240,000 clones, nearly 90% of them seen once. This record comes from a study of blood T cell repertoires in COVID-19. The sequenced material came from peripheral blood. This sequence was found in a woman aged 60 to 75 with COVID-19, enrolled during active disease.

The CDR3 sequence: CASSPGTGLETQYF. The CDR3 DNA follows: TGTGCCAGCAGCCCGGGGACAGGGTTGGAGACCCAGTACTTC. This sequence joins TRBV7-3 and TRBJ2-5, with TRBD1 matching over 9 bases. The CDR3 is 14 residues long. V shed 5 bases and J 5 bases; nucleotides not matched to a gene: 6. Germline values: CDR1 SGHTA, CDR2 FQGTGA.